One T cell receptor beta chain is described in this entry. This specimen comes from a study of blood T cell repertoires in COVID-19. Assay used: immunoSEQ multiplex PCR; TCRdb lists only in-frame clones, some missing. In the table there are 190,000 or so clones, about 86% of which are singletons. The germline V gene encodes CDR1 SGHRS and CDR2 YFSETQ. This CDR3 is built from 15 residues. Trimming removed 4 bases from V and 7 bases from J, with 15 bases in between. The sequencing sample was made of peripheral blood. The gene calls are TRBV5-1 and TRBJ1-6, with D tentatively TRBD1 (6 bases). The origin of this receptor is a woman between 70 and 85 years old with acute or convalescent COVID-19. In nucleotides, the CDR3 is TGCGCCAGCAGCAACGATAGGACAGTAAATTCACCCCTCCACTTT. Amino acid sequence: CASSNDRTVNSPLHF.